A single sample is the source of the 2 T cell receptor beta chains below, sequenced in a study of naive and memory T cell subsets. An oligonucleotide containing a UMI was ligated to the 3' end of TCR cDNA. The SP2 primer and nested alpha and beta constant region primers amplified ligated cDNA in four rounds. One entry per CDR3 protein, called by TCRdb with MiXCR from the 5' RACE reads. The data show some 60,000 distinct CDR3 sequences, with 6.5% to 8.5% seen just once and more than 7.5% held by the top ten. The source is a female donor in good health.

The table lists this clonotype with many counts. The chain is built from TRBV6-5 and TRBJ1-5; weak D call: TRBD1 (5 bases). CDR1 and CDR2 (germline): MNHEY, SVGAGI. This CDR3 region has 15 residues. V was shortened by 5 bases and J by 0 bases, with 11 bases between the two germline ends. The CDR3 DNA sequence: TGTGCCAGCAGTGGGCGACAGAATAGCAATCAGCCCCAGCATTTT. It specifies CASSGRQNSNQPQHF.

The CDR3 here is CASSPGTGGDEQYF. DNA of the CDR3: TGTGCCAGCTCACCCGGGACAGGGGGCGACGAGCAGTACTTC. J is TRBJ2-7 and V is TRBV18, with TRBD1 matching 12 bases. V shed 3 bases and J 5 bases; nucleotides not matched to a gene: 2. CDR3 length equals 14 residues. The germline gives CDR1 KGHSH, CDR2 LQKENI.